Below, 12 T cell receptor beta chains from the same sample are listed, as sequenced in a study of shared clonotypes between healthy human individuals. TCRdb keeps only in-frame clones here, not all; method: immunoSEQ multiplex PCR. The sample lists some 2,500,000 clones; less than 95% were seen once. Sequenced: naive CD4+ T cells from PBMCs. As for subset: CD45RA+ positively selected. Receptor source: a man aged 18 to 35 in good health. Some clones in this sample may be carry-over from other donors' samples.

The rearrangement joins TRBV7-9 to TRBJ2-4; possible D gene TRBD2, 6 bases. CDR3 length equals 16 residues. Germline V gene lookup returns CDR1 SEHNR and CDR2 FQNEAQ (reference sequence). Trimming shortened V by 1 base and J by 6 bases, and 16 bases separated the two germline ends. DNA for the CDR3: TGTGCCAGCAGCTTAGGTTGGGACTTGGCCGGAAACATTCAGTACTTC. Residues: CASSLGWDLAGNIQYF.

A note on this clone: The same CDR3 can be traced to other DNA sequences in this sample. The genes are TRBV7-2 and TRBJ1-2, with D perhaps TRBD1 (6 bases). CDR1 and CDR2 (germline): SGHTA, FQGNSA. CDR3 length: 13 residues. Trimming cost V 1 base and J 4 bases, with 7 bases left between them. CDR3 DNA: TGTGCCAGCAGCTTAGGGGGGCCCTATGGCTACACCTTC. It specifies CASSLGGPYGYTF.

The rearrangement links TRBV5-1 to TRBJ2-1; 14 positions agree with TRBD2. Trimming cost V 3 bases and J 5 bases; bases outside gene matches: 1. Germline CDR1 SGHRS, CDR2 YFSETQ. CDR3 length: 15 amino acids. CDR3 residues: CASSWGLAGDNEQFF. CDR3 bases: TGCGCCAGCAGCTGGGGACTAGCGGGAGACAATGAGCAGTTCTTC.

This clone was detected only once. Here the CDR3 reads CASSLSLTTSGELFF. In nucleotides, the CDR3 is TGTGCCAGCAGCTTGTCATTGACCACTTCCGGGGAGCTGTTTTTT. V gene TRBV7-2 combines with J gene TRBJ2-2; D unresolved. V shed 3 bases and J shed 6 bases, with 14 bases lying between them. Germline-derived CDR1 and CDR2 are SGHTA and FQGNSA. This CDR3 spans 15 amino acids.

This chain uses TRBV15 with TRBJ2-5, with TRBD1 as a possible D gene (6 bases). V was pared by 2 bases and J by 2 bases, with 15 bases between. This CDR3 spans 16 amino acids. The germline V gene has CDR1 LNHNV and CDR2 YYDKDF (reference sequence). The CDR3 sequence: CATSRSRVGAQETQYF. The CDR3 region has the DNA TGTGCCACCAGCAGATCTAGAGTGGGGGCTCAAGAGACCCAGTACTTC.

DNA of the CDR3: TGCGCCAGCAGCCACCAACCGGGGGTGAGATCGAACGAGCAGTACTTC. This codes for CASSHQPGVRSNEQYF. The V gene is TRBV5-1, the J gene TRBJ2-7, with D possibly being TRBD2 (6 bases). The CDR3 has 16 amino acids. Germline values: CDR1 SGHRS, CDR2 YFSETQ. The ends were cut back, 4 bases at V and 5 bases at J, with 22 bases in the middle.

V and J are TRBV5-1 and TRBJ1-4, with 7 bases matching TRBD1. CDR3 length equals 14 residues. In germline, CDR1 is SGHRS, CDR2 YFSETQ. Losses at the gene ends were 5 bases for V and 2 bases for J; bases not matched to a gene: 3. The DNA for the CDR3 is TGCGCCAGCAGAGAGGGGGCGACTAATGAAAAACTGTTTTTT. Its translation: CASREGATNEKLFF. The whole variable domain, remainder taken from reference TRBV5-1 and TRBJ1-4, is KAGVTQTPRYLIKTRGQQVTLSCSPISGHRSVSWYQQTPGQGLQFLFEYFSETQRNKGNFPGRFSGRQFSNSRSEMNVSTLELGDSALYLCASREGATNEKLFFGSGTQLSVL.

The chain is built from TRBV5-1 and TRBJ2-1; 13 nucleotides agree with TRBD2. V gave up 4 bases and J gave up 2 bases; unmatched junction bases: 6. This CDR3 has 17 residues. Germline CDR1 SGHRS, CDR2 YFSETQ. The CDR3 DNA is TGCGCCAGCAGCCCGGGACTAGCGGGGCGCCCCTACAATGAGCAGTTCTTC. It codes for CASSPGLAGRPYNEQFF.

The genes are TRBV7-9 and TRBJ2-3; a weak D match, TRBD1 (6 bases). V was pared by 3 bases and J by 4 bases, with 11 bases between. CDR3 length: 14 amino acids. CDR1 is SEHNR and CDR2 is FQNEAQ in the germline V gene (reference sequence). CDR3 bases: TGTGCCAGCAGCTTCCTCGGACAGTCAGATACGCAGTATTTT. Translating gives CASSFLGQSDTQYF.

The V gene is TRBV11-1, the J gene TRBJ2-1; perhaps TRBD2 as D (5 bases). This CDR3 is 16 amino acids long. In germline, CDR1 is SGHAT, CDR2 FQDESV (reference sequence). The V end was cut by 3 bases, the J end by 5 bases, with 17 bases between. In DNA form, the CDR3 reads TGTGCCAGCAGCTTTAGAGGGAAGTCCAATAACAATGAGCAGTTCTTC. Protein product: CASSFRGKSNNNEQFF.

This clone occurred once. The rearrangement links TRBV6-6 to TRBJ2-7; D is undetermined. Germline V gives CDR1 MNHNY, CDR2 SVGAGI (reference sequence). The CDR3 consists of 14 residues. The V end was cut by 6 bases, the J end by 1 base, with 13 bases between. Here the CDR3 DNA reads TGTGCCAGCAGCGAAAACCCCAGGTCCTACGAGCAGTACTTC. Its protein product is CASSENPRSYEQYF.

The chain joins TRBV7-3 to TRBJ2-5, with 10 nucleotides matching TRBD1. The CDR3 extends over 16 amino acids. CDR1 SGHTA and CDR2 FQGTGA come from the germline V gene. J lost 2 bases, V lost 0 bases, and 3 bases had no gene match. The CDR3 nucleotides read TGTGCCAGCAGCTTAACGAGGACAGGGGGTCAAGAGACCCAGTACTTC. Translated: CASSLTRTGGQETQYF.